This T cell receptor (beta chain) was sequenced during a study of T cell responses to AZD1222 COVID-19 vaccine (dated by TCRdb to the early 2020s). Study-level background: AZD1222 recipients given second doses at about 4 weeks or at about 12 weeks were pooled, since spike-specific TCR depth and breadth were not found to differ between the two schedules. A total of 230 to 250 trial participants underwent TCR sequencing, of whom 200 to 220 had received two doses of AZD1222 and 26 had received two doses of the MenACWY control vaccine. Enrollment into the trials was organized by age into subgroups of 18-55, 56-69 and 70-plus years, and those subgroups contained roughly 150, 30 and 60 TCR-sequenced participants, respectively. The research as a whole found: Only six AZD1222 recipients were SARS-CoV-2 seropositive at baseline, limiting conclusions about previously exposed vaccinees. Spike-specific TCR breadth and depth rose significantly after two AZD1222 doses compared with day 0 and with MenACWY recipients. In the small 56-69-year group, the increase in depth fell short of significance, most likely because of low power. The whole spike protein was spanned by vaccine-associated CD4 TCRs, and dominant responses were seen in regions 160-218 and 743-854. Because no day 14 peak-response samples were available, the repertoires could be characterized only after the peak T cell response. Most participants were white British and females outnumbered males, and the authors suggested that clonal diversity may have been underestimated. Epitopes outside the regions mutated in the B.1.351 and B.1.1.7 variants were reportedly recognized by nearly half of the unique spike-specific TCRs.

As to this clone: The clone's antigen remains unknown. Nothing much larger sits one base from this clone, and base qualities are not available.

The CDR3 regions of human TCRbeta chains were analyzed by immunosequencing. The study's processing was this. TCRs in the repertoires were compared against a reference library of SARS-CoV-2-specific TCRs that had been generated with the MIRA antigen-specificity platform. Breadth was defined as the fraction of unique TCRs that were SARS-CoV-2-associated, and depth was defined as the fraction of total T cells that were SARS-CoV-2-associated. Using the MIRA data, each spike-specific TCR was assigned both to the spike region to which the TCR was reactive and to a CD4 or CD8 class. Log10-transformed breadth and depth values were compared by one-way ANOVA with Sidak's multiple comparisons tests. TCRdb mirrors the immuneACCESS table, restricted to in-frame sequences. Some clones are absent from its copies; in checked studies, under half trace to an unresolved V gene, and the reason for the others is unknown. D and trimming were read from the DNA, whereas the V and J calls and clone size are those reported in that table. The sample records some 140,000 clones, 84% of which are singletons. The ten largest clones take up approximately 4% of the sample.

What this sample's time point label stands for: baseline before first vaccination. Vaccinee samples came from UK trials COV001 and COV002, including a single-blind randomized controlled phase 2/3 trial of AZD1222 (ChAdOx1 nCoV-19) in healthy adults. For TCRbeta chain sequencing, PBMC samples were collected from trial participants at day 0 and at day 28 after the second dose. This specimen was peripheral blood, taken on day 0 of AZD1222 vaccination. This TCR was recovered from an adult in good health.

The DNA is TGTGCCACCGCAGCAGGCATCAATCAGCCCCAGCATTTT. Its protein is CATAAGINQPQHF. The V gene is TRBV10-3 and the J gene is TRBJ1-5, with the D gene not clear enough to name. Trimming at the junction amounts to 10 bases on V and 3 bases on J, and the germline ends lie 13 bases apart. From its cysteine to its phenylalanine, the CDR3 spans 13 amino acids. Only the CDR3 part of the read is kept: 39 bases, read in frame from the first base. Taken from the germline V gene, the CDR1 and CDR2 loops are ENHRY and SYGVKD.